The sample holds one count of the clone carrying this TCR beta chain. The antigen is not known. This entry is derived from a study of post-analysis software for immune sequencing data. Whole-study findings and limits: Among 5 or 6 TRBV segments more frequent in patients than controls were TRBV5-6, TRBV5-1 and TRBV20-1.

The germline V and J ends were trimmed by 2 bases and 1 base, with 15 bases remaining between them. The CDR3 covers 17 residues. Unique molecular identifiers were present in the TCR beta cDNA libraries. TCRdb itself ran the PCR reads through MiXCR, one entry per CDR3 protein. The sample has roughly 540,000 distinct CDR3 sequences; 30% to 40% are singletons. The clonotype comes from a girl younger than 18 with multiple sclerosis. The gene calls are TRBV12-3 or TRBV12-4 and TRBJ2-4, with D hard to call. The specimen was blood. CDR3 DNA sequence: TGTGCCAGCAGTTTATCGAGTCAGTCTTCCGCCAAAAACATTCAGTACTTC. This gives the protein CASSLSSQSSAKNIQYF.